Below, 19 T cell receptor beta chains from the same sample are listed, as sequenced in a study of blood T cell repertoires in COVID-19. This table comes from immunoSEQ multiplex PCR, and its TCRdb copy is limited to in-frame clones, with some not included. The sample consists of about 400,000 clones, 88% of them appearing once. Material for sequencing was PBMCs or T cells enriched from blood (not recorded which). These TCRs come from a woman aged 40 to 50 with acute COVID-19.

CDR3 loop: CASRRDRTNTGELFF. The CDR3 DNA is TGTGCCAGCAGAAGGGACAGGACAAACACCGGGGAGCTGTTTTTT. The chain is built from TRBV27 and TRBJ2-2, with 8 bases matching TRBD1. After removal of 6 bases from V and 2 bases from J, the junction contained 5 bases not matched to a gene. Germline V gives CDR1 MNHEY, CDR2 SMNVEV (reference sequence). The CDR3 covers 15 residues.

This chain links TRBV12-3 or TRBV12-4 with TRBJ1-2; D is unresolved. The CDR3 length is 11 residues. The ends were cut back, 5 bases at V and 5 bases at J, with 6 bases in the middle. The CDR3 reads CASSRQYGYTF. The CDR3 DNA is TGTGCCAGCAGTCGTCAGTATGGCTACACCTTC.

The gene calls are TRBV5-1 and TRBJ1-6, with TRBD1 identical over 9 bases. The CDR3 runs 15 residues. The germline V gene encodes CDR1 SGHRS and CDR2 YFSETQ. Trimming cost V 4 bases and J 7 bases; bases outside gene matches: 6. The CDR3 sequence: CASSGSTGGNSPLHF. For the CDR3, the DNA is TGCGCCAGCAGCGGATCGACAGGGGGAAATTCACCCCTCCACTTT.

Comments on this clone: This sample also contains other DNA sequences that code for the same CDR3. The chain couples TRBV18 to TRBJ1-1, with TRBD1 identical over 7 bases. Per germline, CDR1 KGHSH and CDR2 LQKENI. The CDR3 sequence is 14 residues long. The trim removed 2 bases at V and 5 bases at J, leaving 5 bases unmatched. The CDR3 loop reads CASSPGQGGTEAFF. CDR3 in DNA: TGTGCCAGCTCACCAGGGCAGGGGGGTACTGAAGCTTTCTTT.

The chain joins TRBV10-3 to TRBJ1-5, with 7 bases identical to TRBD1. V lost 5 bases, J lost 3 bases, and 4 bases stayed unmatched. This CDR3 contains 14 residues. The V gene's germline CDR1 is ENHRY and CDR2 SYGVKD. CDR3 sequence (DNA): TGTGCCATCAGTCAACAGGGGAACAATCAGCCCCAGCATTTT. Its protein is CAISQQGNNQPQHF.

The rearrangement uses TRBV29-1 and TRBJ1-3; D not certain. Trimming pared 2 bases from V and 4 bases from J, leaving 9 bases between. The germline V gene encodes CDR1 SQVTM and CDR2 ANQGSEA. The CDR3 loop spans 13 amino acids. In nucleotides, the CDR3 is TGCAGCGTTGAATACGGGTTGGGAAACACCATATATTTT. This encodes CSVEYGLGNTIYF.

The V gene is TRBV9, the J gene TRBJ2-7; D is ambiguous. Per germline, CDR1 SGDLS and CDR2 YYNGEE. The CDR3 contains 13 residues. Trimming pared 3 bases from V and 5 bases from J, leaving 12 bases between. CDR3 region: CASSGYRTDEQYF. The CDR3 bases are TGTGCCAGCAGCGGGTACCGTACGGACGAGCAGTACTTC.

V gene TRBV5-1 combines with J gene TRBJ1-2; TRBD1 agrees at 7 bases. CDR1 is SGHRS, CDR2 YFSETQ, per germline. CDR3 length: 17 amino acids. V lost 4 bases and J lost 2; bases outside the gene matches: 14. The CDR3 DNA sequence: TGCGCCAGCAGCCTTACCCCCCGCTCAGGGGGAAACTATGGCTACACCTTC. Amino acid sequence: CASSLTPRSGGNYGYTF.

The genes are TRBV11-2 and TRBJ1-1, with D possibly being TRBD1 (5 bases). The CDR3 consists of 14 residues. The germline V gene encodes CDR1 SGHAT and CDR2 FQNNGV. Trimming took 2 bases from V and 6 from J, leaving 13 bases between them. The CDR3 DNA sequence: TGTGCCAGCAGCTTACCCGGGGGAAGGGCTGAAGCTTTCTTT. Residues: CASSLPGGRAEAFF.

This clone was counted a single time. The chain joins TRBV7-2 to TRBJ2-1; 10 bases match TRBD2. Per the germline V gene, CDR1 is SGHTA and CDR2 is FQGNSA. This CDR3 is 16 amino acids long. V lost 2 bases and J lost 1; bases outside the gene matches: 2. CDR3 nucleotide sequence: TGTGCCAGCAGCTTAATAGCGGGGGGTTCCTACAATGAGCAGTTCTTC. Translating gives CASSLIAGGSYNEQFF.

This clone was picked up a small number of times. The chain couples TRBV19 to TRBJ2-2; D is perhaps TRBD1 (6 bases). The germline V and J ends were trimmed by 4 bases and 6 bases, with 12 bases remaining between them. The CDR3 has 14 amino acids. From germline, CDR1 is LNHDA and CDR2 SQIVND (reference sequence). The DNA for the CDR3 is TGTGCCAGTAGTACTACAGGGAAGGCCGGGGAGCTGTTTTTT. Translated, it gives CASSTTGKAGELFF.

J is TRBJ2-5 and V is TRBV4-1, with 11 positions matching TRBD1. Germline-derived CDR1 and CDR2 are MGHRA and YSYEKL. The CDR3 covers 15 residues. With 3 bases clipped from V and 5 bases from J, the junction kept 5 bases outside the gene matches. CDR3 in amino acids: CASSHRTGGFETQYF. The CDR3 DNA is TGCGCCAGCAGCCATCGGACAGGGGGCTTTGAGACCCAGTACTTC.

The rearrangement uses TRBV29-1 and TRBJ1-1; tentatively, D is TRBD1 (5 bases). The CDR3 spans 13 residues. The V and J ends lost 7 bases and 5 bases respectively, with 17 bases between them. Germline loops: CDR1 SQVTM, CDR2 ANQGSEA. The CDR3 sequence is CSAGGRSETEAFF. The CDR3 DNA is TGCAGCGCCGGGGGTAGGTCAGAGACTGAAGCTTTCTTT.

V is TRBV27 and J is TRBJ1-5; tentative D call: TRBD1 (5 bases). The germline gives CDR1 MNHEY, CDR2 SMNVEV (reference sequence). Trimming took 3 bases from V and 3 from J, leaving 9 bases between them. The CDR3 consists of 14 residues. Written as DNA, the CDR3 is TGTGCCAGCAGTTTCCGGGGGATCAATCAGCCCCAGCATTTT. Amino acid sequence: CASSFRGINQPQHF.

This chain uses TRBV3-1 (or the pseudogene TRBV3-2) with TRBJ1-3, with D perhaps TRBD1 (5 bases). The CDR3 totals 18 residues. Per the germline V gene, CDR1 is LGHDT and CDR2 is YNNKEL (reference sequence). Trimming took off 1 base at V and 2 bases at J, with 18 bases between the two ends. Here the CDR3 reads CASSQVFFGGWAGNTIYF. CDR3 in DNA: TGTGCCAGCAGCCAAGTTTTTTTCGGGGGTTGGGCTGGAAACACCATATATTTT.

The chain links TRBV6-5 to TRBJ1-6; weak D call: TRBD1 (6 bases). CDR1 and CDR2 (germline): MNHEY, SVGAGI. The CDR3 runs to 14 residues. V lost 6 bases and J 6 bases, leaving 12 bases between the germline ends. The chain's CDR3 is CASRQDSSNSPLHF. The CDR3 DNA sequence: TGTGCCAGCAGGCAGGACAGCTCTAATTCACCCCTCCACTTT.

The rearrangement uses TRBV11-2 and TRBJ2-3; D possibly corresponds to TRBD2 (6 bases). The CDR3 runs 15 residues. With 7 bases removed from V and 2 bases from J, the gap between germline ends came to 16 bases. Germline V gives CDR1 SGHAT, CDR2 FQNNGV. In nucleotides, the CDR3 is TGTGCCAGCACCTACCTAGCGACAATCACAGATACGCAGTATTTT. It translates to CASTYLATITDTQYF.

This chain joins TRBV7-9 and TRBJ1-2, with D perhaps TRBD1 (6 bases). Looked up from germline, CDR1 is SEHNR and CDR2 is FQNEAQ (reference sequence). The CDR3 loop spans 14 amino acids. Trimming pared 7 bases from V and 8 bases from J, leaving 20 bases between. CDR3 DNA sequence: TGTGCCAGCACCGCGACAGGAACGGATCGAGGCTACACCTTC. Protein sequence: CASTATGTDRGYTF.

The chain employs TRBV30 and TRBJ2-7, with a tentative D call TRBD1 (6 bases). The germline V gene has CDR1 GTSNPN and CDR2 SVGIG (reference sequence). The CDR3 contains 14 residues. V lost 5 bases and J lost 3, with 17 bases in between. The CDR3 loop reads CAWDDGPGVYEQYF. CDR3 nucleotides: TGTGCCTGGGACGATGGTCCAGGGGTCTACGAGCAGTACTTC.